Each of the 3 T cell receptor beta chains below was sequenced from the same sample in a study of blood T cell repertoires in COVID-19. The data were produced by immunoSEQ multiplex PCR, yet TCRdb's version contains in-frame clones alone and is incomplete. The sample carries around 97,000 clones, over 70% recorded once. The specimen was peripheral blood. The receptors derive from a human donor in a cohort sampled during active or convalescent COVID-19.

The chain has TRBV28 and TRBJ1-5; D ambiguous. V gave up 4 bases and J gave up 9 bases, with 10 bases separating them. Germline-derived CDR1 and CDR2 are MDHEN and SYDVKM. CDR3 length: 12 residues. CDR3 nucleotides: TGTGCCAGCAGTTCAGTTAGGAGGCCCCAGCATTTT. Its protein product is CASSSVRRPQHF.

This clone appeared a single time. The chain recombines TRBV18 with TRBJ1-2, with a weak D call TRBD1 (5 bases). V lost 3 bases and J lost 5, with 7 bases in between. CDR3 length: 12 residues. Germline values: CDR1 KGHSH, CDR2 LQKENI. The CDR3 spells CASSPGLYGYTF. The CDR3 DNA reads TGTGCCAGCTCACCGGGGCTTTATGGCTACACCTTC.

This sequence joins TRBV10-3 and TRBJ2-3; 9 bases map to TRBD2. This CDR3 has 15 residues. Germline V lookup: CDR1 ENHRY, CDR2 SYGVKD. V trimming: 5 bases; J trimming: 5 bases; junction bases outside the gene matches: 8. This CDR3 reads CAISSQRGAGDTQYF. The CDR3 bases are TGTGCCATCAGTTCACAGCGGGGGGCGGGAGATACGCAGTATTTT.